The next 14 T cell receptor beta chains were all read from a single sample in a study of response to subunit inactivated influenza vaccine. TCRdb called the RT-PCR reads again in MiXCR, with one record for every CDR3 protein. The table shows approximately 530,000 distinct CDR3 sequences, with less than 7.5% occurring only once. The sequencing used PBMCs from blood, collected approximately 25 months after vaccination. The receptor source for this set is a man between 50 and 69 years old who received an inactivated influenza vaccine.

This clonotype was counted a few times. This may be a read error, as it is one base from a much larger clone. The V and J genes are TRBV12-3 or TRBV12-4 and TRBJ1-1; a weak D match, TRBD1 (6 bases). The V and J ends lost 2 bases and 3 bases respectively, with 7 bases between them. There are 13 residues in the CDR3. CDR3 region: CASSLKGDTEAFF. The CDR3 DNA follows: TGTGCCAGCAGTTTAAAGGGGGACACTGAAGCTTTCTTT.

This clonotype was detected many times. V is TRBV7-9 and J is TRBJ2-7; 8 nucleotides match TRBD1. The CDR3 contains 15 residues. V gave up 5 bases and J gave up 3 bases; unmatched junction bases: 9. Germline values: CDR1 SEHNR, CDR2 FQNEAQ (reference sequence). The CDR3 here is CASSPSGTGLYEQYF. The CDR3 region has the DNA TGTGCCAGCAGCCCCTCCGGGACAGGCCTCTACGAGCAGTACTTC.

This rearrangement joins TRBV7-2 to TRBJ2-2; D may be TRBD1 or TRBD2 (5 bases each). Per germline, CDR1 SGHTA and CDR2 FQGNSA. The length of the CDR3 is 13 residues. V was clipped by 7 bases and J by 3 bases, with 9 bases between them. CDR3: CASTGQHTGELFF. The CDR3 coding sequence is TGTGCCAGCACGGGGCAACACACCGGGGAGCTGTTTTTT.

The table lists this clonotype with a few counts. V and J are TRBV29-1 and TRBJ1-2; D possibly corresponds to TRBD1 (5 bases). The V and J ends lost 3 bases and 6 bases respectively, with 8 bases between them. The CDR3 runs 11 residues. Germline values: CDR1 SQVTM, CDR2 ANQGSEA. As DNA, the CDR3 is TGCAGCGTTGATGGGGGGAATGGCTACACCTTC. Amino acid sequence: CSVDGGNGYTF.

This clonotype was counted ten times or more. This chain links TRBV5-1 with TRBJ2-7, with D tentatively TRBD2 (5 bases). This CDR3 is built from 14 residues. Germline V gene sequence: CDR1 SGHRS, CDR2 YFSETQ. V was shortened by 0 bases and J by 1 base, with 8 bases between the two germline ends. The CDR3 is CASSLAPGSYEQYF. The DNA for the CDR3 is TGCGCCAGCAGCTTGGCTCCGGGATCCTACGAGCAGTACTTC.

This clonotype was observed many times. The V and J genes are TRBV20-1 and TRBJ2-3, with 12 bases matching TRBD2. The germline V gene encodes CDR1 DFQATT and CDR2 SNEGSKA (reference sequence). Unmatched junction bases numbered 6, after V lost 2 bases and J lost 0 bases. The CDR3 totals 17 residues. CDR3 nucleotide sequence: TGCAGTGCTAGACCCTGGACTAGCGGGGTTAGCACAGATACGCAGTATTTT. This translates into CSARPWTSGVSTDTQYF.

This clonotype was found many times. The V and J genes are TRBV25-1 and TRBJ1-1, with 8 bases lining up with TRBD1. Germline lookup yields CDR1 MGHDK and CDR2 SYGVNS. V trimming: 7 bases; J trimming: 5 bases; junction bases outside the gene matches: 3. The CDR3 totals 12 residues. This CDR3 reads CASKTGGTEAFF. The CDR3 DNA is TGTGCCAGCAAAACAGGGGGTACTGAAGCTTTCTTT.

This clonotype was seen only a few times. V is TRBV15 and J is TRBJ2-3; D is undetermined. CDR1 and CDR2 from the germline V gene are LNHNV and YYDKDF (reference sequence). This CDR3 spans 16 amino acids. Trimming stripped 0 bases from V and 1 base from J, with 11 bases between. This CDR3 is CATSRDVYGGTDTQYF. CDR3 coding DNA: TGTGCCACCAGCAGAGATGTGTATGGGGGCACAGATACGCAGTATTTT.

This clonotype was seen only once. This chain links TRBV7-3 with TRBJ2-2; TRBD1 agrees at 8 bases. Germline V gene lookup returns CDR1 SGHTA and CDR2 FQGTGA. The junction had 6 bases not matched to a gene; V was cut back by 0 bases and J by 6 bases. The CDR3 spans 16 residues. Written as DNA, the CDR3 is TGTGCCAGCAGCTTAACCATCAGGGGGCGGTCCGGGGAGCTGTTTTTT. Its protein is CASSLTIRGRSGELFF.

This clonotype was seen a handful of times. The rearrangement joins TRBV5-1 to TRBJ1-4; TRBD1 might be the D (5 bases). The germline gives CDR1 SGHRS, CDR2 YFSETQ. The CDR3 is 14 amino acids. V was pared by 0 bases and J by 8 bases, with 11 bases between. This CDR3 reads CASSLGGDAEKLFF. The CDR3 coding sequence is TGCGCCAGCAGCTTGGGAGGGGACGCCGAAAAACTGTTTTTT.

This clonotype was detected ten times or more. CDR3 amino acids: CASSGLLAGSYNEQFF. The CDR3 DNA is TGTGCCAGCAGTGGTCTCCTAGCGGGTAGTTACAATGAGCAGTTCTTC. This chain uses TRBV28 with TRBJ2-1; TRBD2 aligns across 8 bases. With V trimmed by 5 bases and J by 4 bases, 10 bases remained unmatched. This CDR3 spans 16 amino acids. Germline CDR1 MDHEN, CDR2 SYDVKM.

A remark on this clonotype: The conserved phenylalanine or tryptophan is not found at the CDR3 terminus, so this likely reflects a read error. CDR3 nucleotides: TGTGCCAGCACTCTCTCTGGGGCCAACGTCCTGACTCTC. Protein product: CASTLSGANVLTL. The V call is TRBV6-6, the J call TRBJ2-6; D call uncertain. The germline V gene encodes CDR1 MNHNY and CDR2 SVGAGI (reference sequence). Trimming removed 7 bases from V and 0 bases from J, with 4 bases in between. This CDR3 has 13 residues.

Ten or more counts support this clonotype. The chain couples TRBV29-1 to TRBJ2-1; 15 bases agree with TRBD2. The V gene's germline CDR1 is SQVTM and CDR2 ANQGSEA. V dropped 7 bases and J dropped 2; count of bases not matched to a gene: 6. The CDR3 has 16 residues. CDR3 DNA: TGCAGCGCTCCGGGACTAGCGGGAGGCACCTACAATGAGCAGTTCTTC. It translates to CSAPGLAGGTYNEQFF.

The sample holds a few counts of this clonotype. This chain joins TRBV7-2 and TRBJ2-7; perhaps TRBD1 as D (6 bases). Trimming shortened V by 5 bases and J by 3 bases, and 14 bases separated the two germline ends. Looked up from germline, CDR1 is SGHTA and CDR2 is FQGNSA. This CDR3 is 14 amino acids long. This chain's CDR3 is CASSRHKQGYEQYF. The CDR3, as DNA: TGTGCCAGCAGCCGACACAAACAGGGCTACGAGCAGTACTTC.